Reported below is one TCR beta chain. Its antigen remains unknown. CDR1 is ENHRY and CDR2 is SYGVKD in the germline V gene. The CDR3 covers 16 residues. V dropped 6 bases and J dropped 4; count of bases not matched to a gene: 9. Quantitative barcoded 5'-RACE was used to prepare TCR beta libraries. TCRdb ran MiXCR on the 5' RACE reads and lists one entry per CDR3 protein. This table has about 390,000 distinct CDR3 sequences, approximately 20% appearing once. The entry originates in a study of CD8 T cells in ankylosing spondylitis. Findings of the study overall: Researchers report that disease-linked clones proved CD8+ and relatively rare in peripheral blood. Earlier literature documents some of the motif variants in reactive arthritis synovial fluid and blood. Blood from ankylosing spondylitis patients appeared to carry a characteristic roughly eight-variant TCR beta motif. It was reported that disease-linked clones were significantly enriched in matched ankylosing spondylitis synovial fluid.

The rearrangement joins TRBV10-3 to TRBJ2-3; 11 bases are a match to TRBD2. Sequenced input: blood, either unsorted or a sorted T cell fraction (not recorded which). The clonotype was recovered from a male donor with ankylosing spondylitis. Here the CDR3 DNA reads TGTGCCATCAGCGTGACTAGCGGGATTTCGGCAGATACGCAGTATTTT. Its translation: CAISVTSGISADTQYF.